The clone carrying this T cell receptor (gamma chain) is termed large (0.1 to 1%). This specimen comes from a study of gamma-delta chains in newborns, infants, children. Looking at the study overall: Microbial exposure reportedly drives polyclonal innate γδ T cell expansion after birth.

TCRdb reanalysed the reads via CATT. The table lists approximately 600 gamma-chain clones, approximately 42% of them singletons, with 25% to 30% in the top ten. The germline CDR1 and CDR2 sequences are EGSNGY and YDSYNSKV. The CDR3 extends over 14 amino acids. Trimming took 0 bases from V and 1 from J; bases not matched to a gene: 3. The receptor was derived from a child who was a newborn, infant or young child, either healthy, febrile or measles-vaccinated (not recorded which). Sequencing was performed on blood. V is TRGV2 and J is TRGJ1 or TRGJ2. CDR3 bases: TGTGCCACCTGGGACGGGCTAAATTATTATAAGAAACTCTTT. Translation: CATWDGLNYYKKLF.